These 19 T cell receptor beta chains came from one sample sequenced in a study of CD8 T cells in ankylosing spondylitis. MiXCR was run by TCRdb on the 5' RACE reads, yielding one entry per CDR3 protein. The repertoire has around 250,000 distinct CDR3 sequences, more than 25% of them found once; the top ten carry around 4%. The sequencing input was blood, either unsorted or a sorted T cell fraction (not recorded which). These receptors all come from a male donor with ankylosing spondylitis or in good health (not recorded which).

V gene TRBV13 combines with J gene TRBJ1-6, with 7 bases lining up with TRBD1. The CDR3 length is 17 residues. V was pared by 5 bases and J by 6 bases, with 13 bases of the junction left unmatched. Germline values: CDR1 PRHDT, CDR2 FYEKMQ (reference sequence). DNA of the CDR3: TGTGCCAGCAGCGCGACAGGGTCCGCGTTCTCTAATTCACCCCTCCACTTT. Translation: CASSATGSAFSNSPLHF.

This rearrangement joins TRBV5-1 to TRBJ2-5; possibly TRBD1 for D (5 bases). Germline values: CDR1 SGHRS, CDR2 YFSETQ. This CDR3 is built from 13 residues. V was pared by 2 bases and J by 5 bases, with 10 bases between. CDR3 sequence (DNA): TGCGCCAGCAGCTTACAGGTCCCGGAGACCCAGTACTTC. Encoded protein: CASSLQVPETQYF.

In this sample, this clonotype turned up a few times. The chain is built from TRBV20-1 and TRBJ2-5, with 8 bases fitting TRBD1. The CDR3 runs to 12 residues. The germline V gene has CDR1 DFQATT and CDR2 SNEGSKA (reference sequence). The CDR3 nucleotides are TGCAGCATTCAGGGGGCTGAGGAGACCCAGTACTTC. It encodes CSIQGAEETQYF.

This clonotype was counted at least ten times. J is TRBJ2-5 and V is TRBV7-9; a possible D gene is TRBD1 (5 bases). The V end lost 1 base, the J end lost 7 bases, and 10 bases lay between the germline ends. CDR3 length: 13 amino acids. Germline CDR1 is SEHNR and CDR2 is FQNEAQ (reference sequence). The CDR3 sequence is CASSLEQGGTQYF. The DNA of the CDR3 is TGTGCCAGCAGCTTAGAGCAGGGTGGGACCCAGTACTTC.

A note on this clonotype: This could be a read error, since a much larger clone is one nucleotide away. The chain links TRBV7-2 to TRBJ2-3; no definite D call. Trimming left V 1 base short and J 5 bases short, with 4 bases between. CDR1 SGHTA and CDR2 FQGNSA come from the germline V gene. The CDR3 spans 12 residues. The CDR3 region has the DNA TGTGCCAGCAGCTTAGTGGAAGATACGCAGTATTTT. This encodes CASSLVEDTQYF.

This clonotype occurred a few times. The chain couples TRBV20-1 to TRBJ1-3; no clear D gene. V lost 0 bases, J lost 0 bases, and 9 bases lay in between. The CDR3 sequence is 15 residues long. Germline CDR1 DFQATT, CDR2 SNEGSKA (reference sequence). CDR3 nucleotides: TGCAGTGCTAGAGATACACAGAACTCTGGAAACACCATATATTTT. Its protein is CSARDTQNSGNTIYF.

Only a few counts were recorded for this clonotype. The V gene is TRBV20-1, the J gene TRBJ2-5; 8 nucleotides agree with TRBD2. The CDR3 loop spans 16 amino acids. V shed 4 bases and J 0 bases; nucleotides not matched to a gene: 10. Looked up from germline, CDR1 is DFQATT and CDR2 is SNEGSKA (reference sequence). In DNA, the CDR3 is TGCAGTGCTACTTCCCACGTAGCGGGGTACCAAGAGACCCAGTACTTC. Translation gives CSATSHVAGYQETQYF.

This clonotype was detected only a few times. As DNA, the CDR3 is TGCAGTGCTTACAGAGGACAGCATACCGGGGAGCTGTTTTTT. Protein sequence: CSAYRGQHTGELFF. V gene TRBV20-1 combines with J gene TRBJ2-2, with D tentatively TRBD1 (6 bases). V lost 5 bases to trimming and J lost 5 bases, with 15 bases between them. Germline CDR1 and CDR2: DFQATT and SNEGSKA (reference sequence). This CDR3 is built from 14 residues.

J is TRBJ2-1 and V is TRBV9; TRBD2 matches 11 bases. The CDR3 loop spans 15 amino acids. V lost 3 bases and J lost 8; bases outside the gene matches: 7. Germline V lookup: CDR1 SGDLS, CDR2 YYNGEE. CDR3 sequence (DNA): TGTGCCAGCAGCGCCGGGACTAGCGGACGGGATGAGCAGTTCTTC. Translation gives CASSAGTSGRDEQFF.

The CDR3 sequence: CASSLSTPSYEQYF. As DNA, the CDR3 is TGTGCCAGCAGTTTATCTACCCCAAGCTACGAGCAGTACTTC. The genes are TRBV27 and TRBJ2-7, with no clear D. The germline V and J ends were trimmed by 0 bases and 3 bases, with 9 bases remaining between them. This CDR3 has 14 amino acids. Germline V lookup: CDR1 MNHEY, CDR2 SMNVEV (reference sequence).

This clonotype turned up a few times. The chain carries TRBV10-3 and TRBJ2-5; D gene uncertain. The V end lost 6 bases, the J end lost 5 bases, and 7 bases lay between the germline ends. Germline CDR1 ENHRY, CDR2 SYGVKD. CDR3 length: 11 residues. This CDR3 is CAIRVGETQYF. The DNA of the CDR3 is TGTGCCATCAGAGTCGGGGAGACCCAGTACTTC.

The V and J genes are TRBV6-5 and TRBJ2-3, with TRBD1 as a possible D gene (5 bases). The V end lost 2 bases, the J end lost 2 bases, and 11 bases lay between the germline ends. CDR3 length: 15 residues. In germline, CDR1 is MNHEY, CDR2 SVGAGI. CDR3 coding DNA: TGTGCCAGCAGTTACGATGGCAGGGACACAGATACGCAGTATTTT. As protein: CASSYDGRDTDTQYF.

The CDR3 sequence: CASRTPEGEQFF. CDR3 DNA sequence: TGTGCCAGCAGAACACCTGAGGGGGAGCAGTTCTTC. V is TRBV11-2 and J is TRBJ2-1; the D call may be TRBD1 or TRBD2 (5 bases each). CDR1 SGHAT and CDR2 FQNNGV come from the germline V gene. The CDR3 consists of 12 residues. The V and J ends lost 6 bases and 10 bases respectively, with 13 bases between them. Based on the CDR3 plus reference TRBV11-2 and TRBJ2-1, the full variable domain is EAGVAQSPRYKIIEKRQSVAFWCNPISGHATLYWYQQILGQGPKLLIQFQNNGVVDDSQLPKDRFSAERLKGVDSTLKIQPAKLEDSAVYLCASRTPEGEQFFGPGTRLTVL.

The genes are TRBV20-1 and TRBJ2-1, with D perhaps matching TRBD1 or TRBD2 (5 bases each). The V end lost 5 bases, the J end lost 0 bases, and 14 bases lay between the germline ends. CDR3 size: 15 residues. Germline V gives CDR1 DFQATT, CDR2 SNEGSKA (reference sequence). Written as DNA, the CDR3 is TGCAGTGCTTACTCCTCGGGGACCTCCTACAATGAGCAGTTCTTC. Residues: CSAYSSGTSYNEQFF.

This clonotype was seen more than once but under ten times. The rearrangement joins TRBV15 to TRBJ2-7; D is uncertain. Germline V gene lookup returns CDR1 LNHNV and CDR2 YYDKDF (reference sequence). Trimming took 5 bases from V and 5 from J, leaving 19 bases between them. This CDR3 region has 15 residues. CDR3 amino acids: CATSFLPAELDEQYF. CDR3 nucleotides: TGTGCCACCAGCTTCCTCCCGGCGGAGCTCGACGAGCAGTACTTC.

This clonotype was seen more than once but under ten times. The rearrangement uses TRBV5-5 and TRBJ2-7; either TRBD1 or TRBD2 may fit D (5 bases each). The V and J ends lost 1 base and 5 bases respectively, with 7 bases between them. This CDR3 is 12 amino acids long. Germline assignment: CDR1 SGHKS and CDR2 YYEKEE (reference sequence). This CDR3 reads CASSLPGHEQYF. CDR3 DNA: TGTGCCAGCAGCTTGCCGGGACACGAGCAGTACTTC. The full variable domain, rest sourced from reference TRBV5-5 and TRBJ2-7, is DAGVTQSPTHLIKTRGQQVTLRCSPISGHKSVSWYQQVLGQGPQFIFQYYEKEERGRGNFPDRFSARQFPNYSSELNVNALLLGDSALYLCASSLPGHEQYFGPGTRLTVT.

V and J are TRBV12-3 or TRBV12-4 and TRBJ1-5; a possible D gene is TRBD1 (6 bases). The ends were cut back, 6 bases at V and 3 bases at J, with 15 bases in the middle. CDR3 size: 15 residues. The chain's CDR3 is CASSPGGAPNQPQHF. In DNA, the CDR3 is TGTGCCAGCAGCCCGGGGGGGGCTCCCAATCAGCCCCAGCATTTT.

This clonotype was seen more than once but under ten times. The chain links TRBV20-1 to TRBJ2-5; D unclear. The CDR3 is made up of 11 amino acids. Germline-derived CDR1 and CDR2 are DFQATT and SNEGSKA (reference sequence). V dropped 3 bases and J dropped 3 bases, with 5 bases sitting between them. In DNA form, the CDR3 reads TGCAGTGCTAGCTCGGAAGAGACCCAGTACTTC. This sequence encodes CSASSEETQYF.

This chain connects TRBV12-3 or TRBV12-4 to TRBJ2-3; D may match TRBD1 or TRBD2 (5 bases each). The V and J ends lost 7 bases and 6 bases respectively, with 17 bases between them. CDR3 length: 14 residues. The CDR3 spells CASKGDPRVDTQYF. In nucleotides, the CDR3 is TGTGCCAGCAAAGGGGACCCGAGGGTGGATACGCAGTATTTT.